The 8 T cell receptor beta chains below come from one sample, sequenced in a study of blood T cell repertoires in COVID-19. Method: immunoSEQ multiplex PCR; TCRdb's copy keeps in-frame clones and lacks some. The data show about 210,000 clones, with 80% to 90% seen just once and approximately 9.2% held by the top ten. The specimen was PBMCs or T cells enriched from blood (not recorded which). The receptors shown here come from a middle-aged man who had recovered from COVID-19.

This chain connects TRBV18 to TRBJ2-4; 9 positions match TRBD2. CDR1 KGHSH and CDR2 LQKENI come from the germline V gene. V gave up 4 bases and J gave up 0 bases; unmatched junction bases: 10. The length of the CDR3 is 18 residues. CDR3 protein: CASSLDPLAGTAKNIQYF. As DNA, the CDR3 is TGTGCCAGCTCACTCGACCCCCTAGCGGGGACAGCCAAAAACATTCAGTACTTC.

The chain combines TRBV3-1 (or the pseudogene TRBV3-2) with TRBJ2-1; 9 bases fit TRBD2. V shed 4 bases and J 8 bases; nucleotides not matched to a gene: 12. This CDR3 spans 16 amino acids. The germline V gene has CDR1 LGHDT and CDR2 YNNKEL (reference sequence). The CDR3 DNA sequence: TGTGCCAGCAGCCGGAGGACTAGCGAAACGAGGGATGAGCAGTTCTTC. The encoded protein is CASSRRTSETRDEQFF.

The genes are TRBV25-1 and TRBJ1-2; unclear D gene. Per the germline V gene, CDR1 is MGHDK and CDR2 is SYGVNS. Trimming cost V 8 bases and J 0 bases, with 13 bases left between them. The CDR3 extends over 14 amino acids. The CDR3, as DNA: TGTGCCAGCCTTGAAACGGGTGCTAACTATGGCTACACCTTC. Translated, it gives CASLETGANYGYTF.

This clone was recorded a few times. The chain couples TRBV29-1 to TRBJ2-7, with D unclear. V was pared by 8 bases and J by 1 base, with 9 bases between. Germline CDR1 SQVTM, CDR2 ANQGSEA. The CDR3 is 11 residues long. CDR3 sequence (DNA): TGCAGCCCTGACAAGTCCTACGAGCAGTACTTC. Amino acids: CSPDKSYEQYF.

The rearrangement joins TRBV27 to TRBJ2-2; TRBD1 matches 7 bases. CDR3 length equals 14 residues. J was trimmed by 5 bases and V by 6 bases; bases with no gene match: 6. Looked up from germline, CDR1 is MNHEY and CDR2 is SMNVEV (reference sequence). The CDR3 reads CASRLGQMTGELFF. The CDR3 coding sequence is TGTGCCAGCAGGTTGGGACAGATGACCGGGGAGCTGTTTTTT.

The gene calls are TRBV7-2 and TRBJ1-3, with 9 nucleotides matching TRBD1. CDR3 length: 14 amino acids. V was clipped by 5 bases and J by 4 bases; unmatched bases: 3. Germline V gene lookup returns CDR1 SGHTA and CDR2 FQGNSA. The CDR3, as DNA: TGTGCCAGCAGCCGGACAGGGGCGGGAAACACCATATATTTT. Protein: CASSRTGAGNTIYF.

This clone was seen a few times. This chain uses TRBV21-1 with TRBJ2-7; TRBD1, the D gene given by the table, was not confirmed from the DNA. TRBV21-1 is a pseudogene segment. The CDR3 consists of 14 residues. The CDR3: CASSIRTGIGEQYF. In DNA form, the CDR3 reads TGTGCCAGCAGCATTCGGACAGGGATCGGCGAGCAGTACTTC.

This chain uses TRBV7-2 with TRBJ1-2; D gene uncertain. Trimming removed 7 bases from V and 0 bases from J, with 6 bases in between. The length of the CDR3 is 12 residues. The germline gives CDR1 SGHTA, CDR2 FQGNSA. CDR3 region: CASTRANYGYTF. Here the CDR3 DNA reads TGTGCCAGCACCCGAGCTAACTATGGCTACACCTTC.